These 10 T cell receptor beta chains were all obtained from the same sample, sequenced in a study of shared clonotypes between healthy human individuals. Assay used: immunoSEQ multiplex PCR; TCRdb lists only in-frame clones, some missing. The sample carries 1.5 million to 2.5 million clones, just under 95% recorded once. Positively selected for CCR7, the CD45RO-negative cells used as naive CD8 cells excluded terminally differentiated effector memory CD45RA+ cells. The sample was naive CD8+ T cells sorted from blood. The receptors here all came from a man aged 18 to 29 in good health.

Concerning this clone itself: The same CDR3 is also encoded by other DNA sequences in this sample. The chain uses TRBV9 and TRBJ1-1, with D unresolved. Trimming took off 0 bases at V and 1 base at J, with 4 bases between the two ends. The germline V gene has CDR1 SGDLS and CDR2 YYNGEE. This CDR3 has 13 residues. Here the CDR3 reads CASSVVPNTEAFF. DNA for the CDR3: TGTGCCAGCAGCGTAGTACCGAACACTGAAGCTTTCTTT.

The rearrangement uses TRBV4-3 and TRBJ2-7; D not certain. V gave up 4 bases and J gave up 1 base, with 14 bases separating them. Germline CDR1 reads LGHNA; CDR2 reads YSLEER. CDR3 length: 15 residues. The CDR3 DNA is TGCGCCAGCAGCCGAGGCCTCGTAGGGTCCTACGAGCAGTACTTC. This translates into CASSRGLVGSYEQYF.

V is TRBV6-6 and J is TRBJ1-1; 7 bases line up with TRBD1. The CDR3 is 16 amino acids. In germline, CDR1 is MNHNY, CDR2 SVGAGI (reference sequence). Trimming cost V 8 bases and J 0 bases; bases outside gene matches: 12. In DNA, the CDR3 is TGTGCCAGCGGCCCCCGGGACAGTACTATGAACACTGAAGCTTTCTTT. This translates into CASGPRDSTMNTEAFF.

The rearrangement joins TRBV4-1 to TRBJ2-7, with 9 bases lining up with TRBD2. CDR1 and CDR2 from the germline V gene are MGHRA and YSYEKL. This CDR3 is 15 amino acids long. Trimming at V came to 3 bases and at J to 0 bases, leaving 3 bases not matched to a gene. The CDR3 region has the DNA TGCGCCAGCAGCCACGGACTAGCGAGCTCCTACGAGCAGTACTTC. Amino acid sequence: CASSHGLASSYEQYF.

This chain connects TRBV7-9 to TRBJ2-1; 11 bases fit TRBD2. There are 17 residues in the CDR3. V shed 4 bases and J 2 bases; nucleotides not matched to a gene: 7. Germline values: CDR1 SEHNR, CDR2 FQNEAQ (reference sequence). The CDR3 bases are TGTGCCAGCAGCTACTCTAGCGGGGGGTGGACCTACAATGAGCAGTTCTTC. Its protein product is CASSYSSGGWTYNEQFF. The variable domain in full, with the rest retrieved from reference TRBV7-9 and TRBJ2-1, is DTGVSQNPRHKITKRGQNVTFRCDPISEHNRLYWYRQTLGQGPEFLTYFQNEAQLEKSRLLSDRFSAERPKGSFSTLEIQRTEQGDSAMYLCASSYSSGGWTYNEQFFGPGTRLTVL.

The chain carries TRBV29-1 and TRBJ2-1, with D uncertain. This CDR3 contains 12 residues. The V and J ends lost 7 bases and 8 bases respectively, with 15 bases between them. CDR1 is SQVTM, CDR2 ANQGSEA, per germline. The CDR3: CSARLMLDEQFF. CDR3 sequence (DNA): TGCAGCGCCCGACTTATGTTGGATGAGCAGTTCTTC.

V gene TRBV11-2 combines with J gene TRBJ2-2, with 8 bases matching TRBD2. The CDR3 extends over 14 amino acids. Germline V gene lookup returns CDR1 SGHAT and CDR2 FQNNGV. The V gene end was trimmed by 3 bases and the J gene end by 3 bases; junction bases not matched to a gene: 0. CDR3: CASSFSGDTGELFF. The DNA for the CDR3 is TGTGCCAGCAGCTTTAGCGGGGACACCGGGGAGCTGTTTTTT. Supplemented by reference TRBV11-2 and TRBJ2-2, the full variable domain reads EAGVAQSPRYKIIEKRQSVAFWCNPISGHATLYWYQQILGQGPKLLIQFQNNGVVDDSQLPKDRFSAERLKGVDSTLKIQPAKLEDSAVYLCASSFSGDTGELFFGEGSRLTVL.

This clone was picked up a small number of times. CDR3 DNA sequence: TGTGCCAGCAGTTCTTCTGCAACTAATGAAAAACTGTTTTTT. Encoded protein: CASSSSATNEKLFF. The gene calls are TRBV28 and TRBJ1-4; D is ambiguous. This CDR3 comprises 14 residues. V lost 4 bases to trimming and J lost 0 bases, with 6 bases between them. Germline-derived CDR1 and CDR2 are MDHEN and SYDVKM.

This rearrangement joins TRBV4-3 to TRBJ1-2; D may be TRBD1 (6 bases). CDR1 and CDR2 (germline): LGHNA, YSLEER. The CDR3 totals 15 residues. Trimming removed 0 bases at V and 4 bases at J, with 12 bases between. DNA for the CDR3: TGCGCCAGCAGCCAAGATCTAGGGGGGACCTATGGCTACACCTTC. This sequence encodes CASSQDLGGTYGYTF.

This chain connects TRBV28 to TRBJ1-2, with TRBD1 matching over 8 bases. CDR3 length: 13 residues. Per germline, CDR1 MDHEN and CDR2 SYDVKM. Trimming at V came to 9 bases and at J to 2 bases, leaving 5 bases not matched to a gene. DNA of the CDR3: TGTGCCAGTACAGGGGGATCCAACTATGGCTACACCTTC. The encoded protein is CASTGGSNYGYTF.